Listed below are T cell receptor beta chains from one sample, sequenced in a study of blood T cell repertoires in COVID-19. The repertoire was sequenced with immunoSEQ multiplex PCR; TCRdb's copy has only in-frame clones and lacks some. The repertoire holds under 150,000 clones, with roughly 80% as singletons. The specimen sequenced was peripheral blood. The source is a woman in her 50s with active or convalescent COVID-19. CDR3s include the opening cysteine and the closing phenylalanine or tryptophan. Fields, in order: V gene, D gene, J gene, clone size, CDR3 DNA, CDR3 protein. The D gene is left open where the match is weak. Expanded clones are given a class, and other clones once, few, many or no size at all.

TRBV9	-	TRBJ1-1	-	TGTGCCAGCAGCGTAGACCCCCAGGGGCAAGCTTTCTTT	CASSVDPQGQAFF
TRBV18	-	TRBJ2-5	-	TGTGCCAGCTCACCAATGGCAGGGCAAGAGACCCAGTACTTC	CASSPMAGQETQYF
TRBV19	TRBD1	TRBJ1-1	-	TGTGCCAGTAGTACGGGGAACAGGGGACAGAACACTGAAGCTTTCTTT	CASSTGNRGQNTEAFF
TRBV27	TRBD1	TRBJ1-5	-	TGTGCCAGCAGATCACAGGGGAATCAGCCCCAGCATTTT	CASRSQGNQPQHF
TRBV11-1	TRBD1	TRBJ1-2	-	TGTGCCAGCAGCCCTCGCTGGACAGGAGCTAACTATGGCTACACCTTC	CASSPRWTGANYGYTF
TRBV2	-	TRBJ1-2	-	TGTGCCAGCAGTGGGCAGGTCGGCTATGGCTACACCTTC	CASSGQVGYGYTF
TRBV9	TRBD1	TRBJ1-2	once	TGTGCCAGCAGCGCCTACGTTAACAGGGGGGACGGTGGCTACACCTTC	CASSAYVNRGDGGYTF
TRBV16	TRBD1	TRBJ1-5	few	TGTGCCAGCAGCCAATGGACAGGGAATCAGCCCCAGCATTTT	CASSQWTGNQPQHF
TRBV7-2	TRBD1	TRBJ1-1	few	TGTGCCAGCAGCATACGACAGGGGCAGAACACTGAAGCTTTCTTT	CASSIRQGQNTEAFF
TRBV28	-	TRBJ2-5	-	TGTGCCAGCAGTCTACGACTAGTTGAGACCCAGTACTTC	CASSLRLVETQYF
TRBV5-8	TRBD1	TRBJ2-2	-	TGTGCCAGCAATCGGGGACAGGCATGGCACGGGGAGCTGTTTTTT	CASNRGQAWHGELFF
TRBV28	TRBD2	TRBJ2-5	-	TGTGCCAGCAGGCCGACTAGCGGGAGCCTGTTTGGGGGGGGAACCCAGTACTTC	CASRPTSGSLFGGGTQYF
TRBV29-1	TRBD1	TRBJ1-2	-	TGCAGCGTTGGGGACAGGGGAGGATTCGTGGGTGGCTACACCTTC	CSVGDRGGFVGGYTF
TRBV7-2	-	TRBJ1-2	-	TGTGCCAGCAGCTTAGGTTCCGGCGGAATCTATGGCTACACCTTC	CASSLGSGGIYGYTF
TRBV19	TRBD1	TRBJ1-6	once	TGTGCCAGTAGCGGACAGGGAAATTCACCCCTCCACTTT	CASSGQGNSPLHF
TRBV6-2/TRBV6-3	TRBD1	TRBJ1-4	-	TGTGCCAGCAGCCGTGGACAGGTGGGCGAAAAACTGTTTTTT	CASSRGQVGEKLFF
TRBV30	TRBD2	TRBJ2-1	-	TGTGCCTGGACTAGCGGGGGGGACAATGAGCAGTTCTTC	CAWTSGGDNEQFF
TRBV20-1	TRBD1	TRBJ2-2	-	TGCAGTGCTAGTGGCTACCACAGGGGGCTCGACACCGGGGAGCTGTTTTTT	CSASGYHRGLDTGELFF
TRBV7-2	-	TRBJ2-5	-	TGTGCCAGCAGCTTAGGGGCGGGTTCGGAGACCCAGTACTTC	CASSLGAGSETQYF
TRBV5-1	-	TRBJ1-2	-	TGCGCCAGCAGCCCGGGGTGGGGTCAGAACTATGGCTACACCTTC	CASSPGWGQNYGYTF
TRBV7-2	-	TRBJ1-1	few	TGTGCCAGCGGGGAGGGTAGGAACACTGAAGCTTTCTTT	CASGEGRNTEAFF
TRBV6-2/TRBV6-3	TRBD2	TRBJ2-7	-	TGTGCCAGCAGTTACTCGGGGGGGAAATACCCCCAGCAGTACTTC	CASSYSGGKYPQQYF
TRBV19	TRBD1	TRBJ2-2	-	TGTGCCAGTAGTAGACGCGCGGGACAGGGAATCCCGGCCGGGGAGCTGTTTTTT	CASSRRAGQGIPAGELFF
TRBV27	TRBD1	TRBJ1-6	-	TGTGCCAGCACCCCAACCGGGACAGGGGTCTCTAATTCACCCCTCCACTTT	CASTPTGTGVSNSPLHF
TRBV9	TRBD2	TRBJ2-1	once	TGTGCCAGCAGCAAAAGCGGGGGGCCGTTGGATGAGCAGTTCTTC	CASSKSGGPLDEQFF
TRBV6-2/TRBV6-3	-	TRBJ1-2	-	TGTGCCAGCAGTTACGGCACGACGGGGATCTATGGCTACACCTTC	CASSYGTTGIYGYTF
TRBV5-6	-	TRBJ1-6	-	TGTGCCAGCAGCATTGACAGAAGCTCCTATAATTCACCCCTCCACTTT	CASSIDRSSYNSPLHF
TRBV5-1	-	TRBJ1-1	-	TGCGCCAGCAGCTTGGCACAGGGATCCGGGGCTGAAGCTTTCTTT	CASSLAQGSGAEAFF
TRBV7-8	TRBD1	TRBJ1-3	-	TGTGCCAGCAGCTCCGCCGGGACAGGGATAGGAAACACCATATATTTT	CASSSAGTGIGNTIYF
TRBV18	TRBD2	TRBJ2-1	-	TGTGCCAGCTCACCGCTTCGGGGGGATTCCTACAATGAGCAGTTCTTC	CASSPLRGDSYNEQFF
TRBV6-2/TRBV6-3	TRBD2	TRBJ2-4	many	TGTGCCAGCAGTTTAGCGGGCGGGAACATTCAGTACTTC	CASSLAGGNIQYF
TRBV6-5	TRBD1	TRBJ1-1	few	TGTGCCAGCAGTTACGAACCGGGACAGGGGACTGAAGCTTTCTTT	CASSYEPGQGTEAFF
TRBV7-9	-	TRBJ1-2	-	TGTGCCAGCAGCCCCTTGGGACTCCGAGCTAACTATGGCTACACCTTC	CASSPLGLRANYGYTF
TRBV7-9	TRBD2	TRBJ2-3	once	TGTGCCAGCAGCTTAGTAGCGGGGGGGGTCACAGATACGCAGTATTTT	CASSLVAGGVTDTQYF
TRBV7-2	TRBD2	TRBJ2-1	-	TGTGCCAGCAGCTTAGGCGGGAGGGCCGACAATGAGCAGTTCTTC	CASSLGGRADNEQFF